The following is a T cell receptor beta chain sequence with its context. A much larger clone lies a single base off, so this may be a read error. The V and J ends lost 7 bases and 0 bases, in that order; junction bases with no gene match: 8. From germline, CDR1 is SGHTA and CDR2 FQGNSA. The CDR3 sequence is 16 residues long. Researchers amplified the TCR beta CDR3 regions from RNA transcripts. The HTBI set primed first-round TCR CDR3 RT-PCR. TCRdb re-called the multiplex PCR reads with MiXCR, one entry per CDR3 protein. The top ten clones hold about a third of a sample with roughly 710,000 distinct CDR3 sequences, roughly 32% of them seen once. The sample belongs to a study of T cells in Graves' hyperthyroidism and ophthalmopathy.

The sample was blood. This TCR came from a woman in her thirties or forties with Graves' hyperthyroidism. The chain links TRBV7-2 to TRBJ2-5; the match to TRBD2 covers 10 bases. The CDR3 is CASNLLAGVNQETQYF. CDR3 sequence (DNA): TGTGCCAGCAACTTGCTAGCGGGGGTCAACCAAGAGACCCAGTACTTC.